The 26 T cell receptor beta chains given below trace back to one sample, sequenced in a study of blood T cells in healthy people across ages. The use of a sample-barcoded 5' primer and a J-beta primer mix characterized a second PCR of about 6 to 11 cycles. TCRdb processed the 5' RACE reads anew with MiXCR; each CDR3 protein has one entry. Found here are roughly 2 million distinct CDR3 sequences, roughly 50% of them singletons; the top ten hold more than 2%. Material for sequencing was blood. The receptors were sampled from a woman in her thirties or forties in good health.

The chain couples TRBV4-2 to TRBJ2-1; D call uncertain. V lost 5 bases and J lost 13, with 12 bases in between. The germline gives CDR1 LGHNA, CDR2 YNFKEQ. The CDR3 is 11 residues long. The CDR3 reads CASSEGPSQFF. DNA of the CDR3: TGTGCCAGCAGCGAAGGCCCTTCCCAGTTCTTC.

The chain has TRBV7-9 and TRBJ2-3; D may be TRBD2 (6 bases). Germline values: CDR1 SEHNR, CDR2 FQNEAQ (reference sequence). There are 13 residues in the CDR3. V lost 4 bases, J lost 6 bases, and 11 bases lay in between. The CDR3 DNA reads as TGTGCCAGCAGCTCATCCCGGGAGGATACGCAGTATTTT. Encoded protein: CASSSSREDTQYF.

The chain combines TRBV3-1 with TRBJ2-7, with TRBD1 matching 8 bases. TRBJ2-5 explains the end of the DNA better; the J call may be wrong. CDR1 is LGHDT and CDR2 is YNNKEL in the germline V gene (reference sequence). This CDR3 is built from 15 residues. The CDR3, as DNA: TGTGCCAGCAGCCAAGACCCGACAGGGGCCGGGACCCAGTACTTC. Translating it yields CASSQDPTGAGTQYF.

The chain combines TRBV5-1 with TRBJ2-5, with D tentatively TRBD2 (6 bases). The V gene's germline CDR1 is SGHRS and CDR2 YFSETQ. Trimming cost V 4 bases and J 3 bases, with 16 bases left between them. This CDR3 comprises 15 residues. CDR3 nucleotide sequence: TGCGCCAGCAGCCCGGACGGGGGTGGCGAAGAGACCCAGTACTTC. Its translation is CASSPDGGGEETQYF.

The chain links TRBV7-3 to TRBJ2-1; TRBD2 matches 7 bases. Matching the DNA end better, TRBJ2-7 makes the J call doubtful. In germline, CDR1 is SGHTA, CDR2 FQGTGA. CDR3 size: 16 residues. Here the CDR3 reads CASSLTGRAGYNEQYF. CDR3 sequence (DNA): TGTGCCAGCAGCTTAACGGGACGAGCGGGGTACAATGAGCAGTACTTC.

This clonotype was detected a few times. The chain carries TRBV12-3 or TRBV12-4 and TRBJ2-7, with D possibly being TRBD1 or TRBD2 (5 bases each). Trimming left V 4 bases short and J 2 bases short, with 12 bases between. This CDR3 is 14 amino acids long. As DNA, the CDR3 is TGTGCCAGCAGTTCTGGGGGTTACACCTACGAGCAGTACTTC. It translates to CASSSGGYTYEQYF.

In its sample, this clonotype was seen a few times. The chain links TRBV12-3 or TRBV12-4 to TRBJ2-3; D gene unclear. The CDR3 is 13 amino acids. Trimming pared 5 bases from V and 6 bases from J, leaving 12 bases between. The chain's CDR3 is CASSPQISDTQYF. CDR3 nucleotides: TGTGCCAGCAGTCCCCAAATATCCGATACGCAGTATTTT.

This clonotype showed up just a few times. The CDR3 loop is CASSSLDTPYNEQFF. In nucleotides, the CDR3 is TGTGCCAGCAGCTCTCTAGACACCCCGTACAATGAGCAGTTCTTC. The chain joins TRBV7-9 to TRBJ2-1; D is unclear. The CDR3 spans 15 residues. The V gene lost 4 bases and the J gene lost 4 bases, with 14 bases spanning the gap. The germline V gene has CDR1 SEHNR and CDR2 FQNEAQ (reference sequence).

This clonotype showed up just a few times. This chain uses TRBV20-1 with TRBJ2-3; possibly TRBD1 for D (6 bases). The germline gives CDR1 DFQATT, CDR2 SNEGSKA (reference sequence). V lost 3 bases, J lost 2 bases, and 12 bases lay in between. The CDR3 is made up of 14 amino acids. The DNA for the CDR3 is TGCAGTGCTAGCCCGGACAGCAACACAGATACGCAGTATTTT. It specifies CSASPDSNTDTQYF.

The chain has TRBV28 and TRBJ1-2, with TRBD1 matching 7 bases. The trim removed 2 bases at V and 4 bases at J, leaving 13 bases unmatched. Germline assignment: CDR1 MDHEN and CDR2 SYDVKM. CDR3 size: 17 residues. CDR3 coding DNA: TGTGCCAGCAGTTTACACGGGACAGCGATACCCCTCTATGGCTACACCTTC. Translation: CASSLHGTAIPLYGYTF.

The V gene is TRBV6-5, the J gene TRBJ1-2; D may be TRBD1 (6 bases). CDR1 and CDR2 from the germline V gene are MNHEY and SVGAGI. The V gene lost 2 bases and the J gene lost 4 bases, with 8 bases spanning the gap. There are 13 residues in the CDR3. The CDR3 here is CASSYPGAYGYTF. The CDR3, as DNA: TGTGCCAGCAGTTACCCGGGGGCCTATGGCTACACCTTC.

This clonotype was counted a few times. The chain has TRBV4-2 and TRBJ2-5, with TRBD2 matching over 13 bases. The CDR3 loop spans 16 amino acids. The junction had 9 bases not matched to a gene; V was cut back by 4 bases and J by 7 bases. Germline V gene data show CDR1 as LGHNA and CDR2 as YNFKEQ. The CDR3 loop is CASSPTGLAGFGTQYF. CDR3 nucleotides: TGTGCCAGCAGCCCGACGGGACTAGCGGGGTTCGGGACCCAGTACTTC.

This clonotype showed up just a few times. The chain uses TRBV20-1 and TRBJ2-7; D may be TRBD1 (6 bases). Deletions cut 0 bases from V and 0 bases from J, with 15 bases between. There are 16 residues in the CDR3. CDR1 is DFQATT, CDR2 SNEGSKA, per germline (reference sequence). The CDR3 nucleotides are TGCAGTGCTAGAGATTCGGGCGCAGGGGTCTCCTACGAGCAGTACTTC. Amino acids: CSARDSGAGVSYEQYF.

This clonotype came up a few times. This chain joins TRBV3-1 and TRBJ2-1; the match to TRBD2 covers 8 bases. V was pared by 4 bases and J by 8 bases, with 4 bases of the junction left unmatched. CDR1 and CDR2 from the germline V gene are LGHDT and YNNKEL (reference sequence). The CDR3 is made up of 13 amino acids. CDR3 loop: CASSPGGADEQFF. CDR3 DNA sequence: TGTGCCAGCAGCCCCGGGGGGGCTGATGAGCAGTTCTTC.

The rearrangement uses TRBV7-9 and TRBJ2-3; D unresolved. Germline CDR1 and CDR2: SEHNR and FQNEAQ (reference sequence). This CDR3 contains 15 residues. The V gene lost 2 bases and the J gene lost 2 bases, with 11 bases spanning the gap. The CDR3 region has the DNA TGTGCCAGCAGCTTAAGGCTTCCTCACACAGATACGCAGTATTTT. It translates to CASSLRLPHTDTQYF.

This chain uses TRBV2 with TRBJ2-1, with D possibly called TRBD1 or TRBD2 (5 bases each). The V end was cut by 5 bases, the J end by 7 bases, with 18 bases between. This CDR3 spans 15 amino acids. Germline CDR1 SNHLY, CDR2 FYNNEI. For the CDR3, the DNA is TGTGCCAGCAGTTTAAGAGGGGCTAATAGGAATGAGCAGTTCTTC. Amino acid sequence: CASSLRGANRNEQFF.

The chain couples TRBV7-9 to TRBJ1-5; 7 bases align to TRBD1. Germline CDR1 reads SEHNR; CDR2 reads FQNEAQ (reference sequence). The junction had 15 bases not matched to a gene; V was cut back by 1 base and J by 0 bases. The CDR3 length is 20 residues. In DNA, the CDR3 is TGTGCCAGCAGCTTAGAAGGCCACGTGTCAGGGGGATATAGCAATCAGCCCCAGCATTTT. Protein sequence: CASSLEGHVSGGYSNQPQHF.

This chain uses TRBV20-1 with TRBJ2-5; a weak D match, TRBD1 (5 bases). Germline V gives CDR1 DFQATT, CDR2 SNEGSKA (reference sequence). Trimming stripped 0 bases from V and 0 bases from J, with 17 bases between. The CDR3 extends over 17 amino acids. The CDR3 region has the DNA TGCAGTGCTAGAGAGGGCGTGCGACAGTTGTACCAAGAGACCCAGTACTTC. Protein: CSAREGVRQLYQETQYF.

As to this clonotype: A junction boundary mismatches the germline segment, possibly from a read error. The chain has TRBV11-2 and TRBJ2-5; TRBD1 or TRBD2 may be the D gene (5 bases each). CDR3 length equals 12 residues. Germline V gene data show CDR1 as SGHAT and CDR2 as FQNNGV. In DNA, the CDR3 is TGTGCCAGCAGTTTAGGGACCAGCCCCCAGTACTTC. Amino acids: CASSLGTSPQYF.

This clonotype was detected only a few times. This chain links TRBV14 with TRBJ1-4; D possibly corresponds to TRBD1 (6 bases). This CDR3 has 15 amino acids. V dropped 1 base and J dropped 5 bases, with 11 bases sitting between them. The germline V gene encodes CDR1 SGHDN and CDR2 FVKESK. Here the CDR3 DNA reads TGTGCCAGCAGCCAAGGAAACAGGGAGAATGAAAAACTGTTTTTT. Its translation: CASSQGNRENEKLFF.

The rearrangement uses TRBV29-1 and TRBJ2-5, with TRBD1 matching 9 bases. Germline V CDR1 and CDR2: SQVTM, ANQGSEA. This CDR3 comprises 14 residues. J gave up 11 bases and V 3 bases, and 13 bases lay outside the gene matches. CDR3 bases: TGCAGCGTTGAGGAAGGGACAGGGTTTAGGGAGCAGTACTTC. This gives the protein CSVEEGTGFREQYF.

The V call is TRBV5-1, the J call TRBJ2-5; D could derive from TRBD1 or TRBD2 (5 bases each). CDR1 SGHRS and CDR2 YFSETQ come from the germline V gene. There are 16 residues in the CDR3. V was cut by 1 base and J by 4 bases, with 17 bases left in between. CDR3 nucleotides: TGCGCCAGCAGCTTGTTGGTCCGGGGACGCCGAGAGACCCAGTACTTC. As protein: CASSLLVRGRRETQYF. Together with reference TRBV5-1 and TRBJ2-5, the CDR3 gives the full variable domain: KAGVTQTPRYLIKTRGQQVTLSCSPISGHRSVSWYQQTPGQGLQFLFEYFSETQRNKGNFPGRFSGRQFSNSRSEMNVSTLELGDSALYLCASSLLVRGRRETQYFGPGTRLLVL.

The chain carries TRBV15 and TRBJ2-7; the D call may be TRBD1 or TRBD2 (5 bases each). The CDR3 extends over 15 amino acids. Trimming stripped 5 bases from V and 3 bases from J, with 17 bases between. Germline V CDR1 and CDR2: LNHNV, YYDKDF (reference sequence). CDR3 sequence (DNA): TGTGCCACCAGCCCCCGGGACCGACGTTTCTACGAGCAGTACTTC. Translated: CATSPRDRRFYEQYF.

The genes are TRBV15 and TRBJ1-5; D is possibly TRBD1 (5 bases). There are 15 residues in the CDR3. V was pared by 0 bases and J by 9 bases, with 15 bases between. Germline CDR1 LNHNV, CDR2 YYDKDF (reference sequence). CDR3 coding DNA: TGTGCCACCAGCAGAGATACAGGCCTTTCTGGGCCCCAGCATTTT. Translated: CATSRDTGLSGPQHF.

This clonotype was picked up one time. The chain joins TRBV7-2 to TRBJ2-2; the match to TRBD2 covers 11 bases. V gave up 0 bases and J gave up 1 base; unmatched junction bases: 4. This CDR3 region has 18 residues. CDR1 and CDR2 from the germline V gene are SGHTA and FQGNSA. The CDR3 coding sequence is TGTGCCAGCAGCTTAGCTGTACTAGCGGGGGTGAACACCGGGGAGCTGTTTTTT. Residues: CASSLAVLAGVNTGELFF.

This clonotype showed up just once. CDR3 bases: TGCGCCAGCAGCCAACCAGGGAGCGTAGATACGCAGTATTTT. It yields the protein CASSQPGSVDTQYF. The chain uses TRBV4-1 and TRBJ2-3, with D perhaps TRBD1 or TRBD2 (5 bases each). CDR1 and CDR2 from the germline V gene are MGHRA and YSYEKL. The CDR3 consists of 14 residues. Trimming removed 2 bases at V and 5 bases at J, with 11 bases between.